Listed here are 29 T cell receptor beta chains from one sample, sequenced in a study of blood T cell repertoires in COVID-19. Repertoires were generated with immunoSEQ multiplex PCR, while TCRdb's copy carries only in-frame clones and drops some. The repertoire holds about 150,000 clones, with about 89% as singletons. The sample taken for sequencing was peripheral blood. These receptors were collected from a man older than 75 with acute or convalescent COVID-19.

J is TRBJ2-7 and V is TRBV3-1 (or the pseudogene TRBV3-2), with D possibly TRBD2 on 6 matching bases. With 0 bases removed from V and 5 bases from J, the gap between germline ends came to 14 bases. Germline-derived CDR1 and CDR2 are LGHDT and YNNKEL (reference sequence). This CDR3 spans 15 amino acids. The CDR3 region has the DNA TGTGCCAGCAGCCAAGACAGGGAGGTCGTCCACGAGCAGTACTTC. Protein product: CASSQDREVVHEQYF.

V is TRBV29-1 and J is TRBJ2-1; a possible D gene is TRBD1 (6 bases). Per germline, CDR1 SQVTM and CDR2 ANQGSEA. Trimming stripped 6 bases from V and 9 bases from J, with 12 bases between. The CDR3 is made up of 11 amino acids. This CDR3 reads CSVETGSEQFF. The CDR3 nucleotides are TGCAGCGTGGAAACAGGGAGTGAGCAGTTCTTC.

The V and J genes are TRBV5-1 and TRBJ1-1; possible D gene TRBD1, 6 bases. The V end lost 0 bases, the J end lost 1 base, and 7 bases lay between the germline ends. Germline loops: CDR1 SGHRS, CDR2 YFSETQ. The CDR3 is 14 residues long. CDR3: CASSLATGNTEAFF. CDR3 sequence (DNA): TGCGCCAGCAGCTTGGCGACAGGGAACACTGAAGCTTTCTTT.

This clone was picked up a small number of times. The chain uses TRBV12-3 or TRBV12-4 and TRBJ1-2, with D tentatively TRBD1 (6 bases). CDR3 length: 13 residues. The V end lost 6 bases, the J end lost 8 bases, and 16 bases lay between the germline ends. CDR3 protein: CASSRSGGRGYTF. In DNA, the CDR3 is TGTGCCAGCAGCCGTTCGGGGGGCCGGGGCTACACCTTC.

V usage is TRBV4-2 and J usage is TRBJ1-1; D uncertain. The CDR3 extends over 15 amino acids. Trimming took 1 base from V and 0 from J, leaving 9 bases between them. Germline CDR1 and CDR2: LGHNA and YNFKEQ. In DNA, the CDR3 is TGTGCCAGCAGCCAAGGAGGGATGGTGAACACTGAAGCTTTCTTT. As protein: CASSQGGMVNTEAFF.

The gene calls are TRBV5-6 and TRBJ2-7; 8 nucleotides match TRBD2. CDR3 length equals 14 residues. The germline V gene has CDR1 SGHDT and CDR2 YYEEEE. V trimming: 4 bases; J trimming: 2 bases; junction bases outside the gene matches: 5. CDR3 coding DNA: TGTGCCAGCAGCCCGGGGGGGTCCCCCTACGAGCAGTACTTC. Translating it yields CASSPGGSPYEQYF.

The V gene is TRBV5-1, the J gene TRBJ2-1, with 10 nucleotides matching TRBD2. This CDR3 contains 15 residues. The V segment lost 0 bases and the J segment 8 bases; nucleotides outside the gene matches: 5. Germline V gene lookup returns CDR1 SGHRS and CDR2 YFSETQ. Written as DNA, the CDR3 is TGCGCCAGCAGCTTGGGTCTAGCGGGAGTCGATGAGCAGTTCTTC. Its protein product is CASSLGLAGVDEQFF. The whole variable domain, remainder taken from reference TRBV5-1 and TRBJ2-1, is KAGVTQTPRYLIKTRGQQVTLSCSPISGHRSVSWYQQTPGQGLQFLFEYFSETQRNKGNFPGRFSGRQFSNSRSEMNVSTLELGDSALYLCASSLGLAGVDEQFFGPGTRLTVL.

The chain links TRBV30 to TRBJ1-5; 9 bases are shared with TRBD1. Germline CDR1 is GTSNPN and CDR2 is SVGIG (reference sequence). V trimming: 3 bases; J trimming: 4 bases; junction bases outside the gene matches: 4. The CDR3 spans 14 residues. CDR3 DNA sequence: TGTGCCTGGAGCGGGACAGGGTTTAATCAGCCCCAGCATTTT. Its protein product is CAWSGTGFNQPQHF.

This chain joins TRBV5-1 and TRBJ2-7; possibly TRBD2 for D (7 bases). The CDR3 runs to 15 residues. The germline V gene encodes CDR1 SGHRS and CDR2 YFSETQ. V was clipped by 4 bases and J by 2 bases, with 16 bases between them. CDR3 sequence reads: CASSPDRAGTYEQYF. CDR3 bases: TGCGCCAGCAGCCCGGACAGAGCGGGGACCTACGAGCAGTACTTC.

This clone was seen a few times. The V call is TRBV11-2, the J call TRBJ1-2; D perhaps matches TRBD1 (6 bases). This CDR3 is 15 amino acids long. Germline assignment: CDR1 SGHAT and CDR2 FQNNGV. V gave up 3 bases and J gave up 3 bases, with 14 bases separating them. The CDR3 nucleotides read TGTGCCAGCAGCTTTACCCTGGACAGCTACTATGGCTACACCTTC. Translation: CASSFTLDSYYGYTF.

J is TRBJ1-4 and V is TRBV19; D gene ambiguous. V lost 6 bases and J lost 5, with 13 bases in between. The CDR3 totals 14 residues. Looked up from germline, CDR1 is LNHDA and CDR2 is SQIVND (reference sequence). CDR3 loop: CASSSPGSNEKLFF. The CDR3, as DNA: TGTGCCAGTAGCTCGCCCGGTAGCAATGAAAAACTGTTTTTT.

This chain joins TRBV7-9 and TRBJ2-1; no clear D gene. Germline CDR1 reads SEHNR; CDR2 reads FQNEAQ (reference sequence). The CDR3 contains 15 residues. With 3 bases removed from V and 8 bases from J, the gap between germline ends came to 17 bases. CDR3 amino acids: CASSFSQDLVDEQFF. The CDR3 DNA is TGTGCCAGCAGCTTTAGTCAGGATTTGGTCGATGAGCAGTTCTTC.

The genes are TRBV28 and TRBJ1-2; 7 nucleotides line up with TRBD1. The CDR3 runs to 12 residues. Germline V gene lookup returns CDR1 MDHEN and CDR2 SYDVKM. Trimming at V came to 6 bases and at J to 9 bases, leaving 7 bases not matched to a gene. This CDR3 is CASSQTGKSYTF. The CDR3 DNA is TGTGCCAGCAGCCAGACAGGGAAGAGCTACACCTTC.

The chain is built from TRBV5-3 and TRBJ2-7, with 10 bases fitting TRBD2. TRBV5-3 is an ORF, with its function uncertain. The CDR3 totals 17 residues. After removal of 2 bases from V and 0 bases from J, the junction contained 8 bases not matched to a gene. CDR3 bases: TGTGCCAGAAGCTTTTGGACTAGCGGTACCTACTCCTACGAGCAGTACTTC. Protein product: CARSFWTSGTYSYEQYF.

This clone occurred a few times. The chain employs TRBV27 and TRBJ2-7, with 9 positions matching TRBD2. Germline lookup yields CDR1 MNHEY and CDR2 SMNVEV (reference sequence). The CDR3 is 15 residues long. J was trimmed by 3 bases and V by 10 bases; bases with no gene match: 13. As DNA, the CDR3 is TGTGCCACCCACAGAAGCGGGGGGAAATACTACGAGCAGTACTTC. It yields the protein CATHRSGGKYYEQYF.

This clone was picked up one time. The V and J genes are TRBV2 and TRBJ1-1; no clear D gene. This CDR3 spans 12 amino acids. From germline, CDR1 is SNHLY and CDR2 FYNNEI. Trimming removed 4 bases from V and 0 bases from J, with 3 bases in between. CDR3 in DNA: TGTGCCAGCAGTGTTATGAACACTGAAGCTTTCTTT. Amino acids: CASSVMNTEAFF.

The CDR3 here is CASSLGGTVYNEQFF. As DNA, the CDR3 is TGCGCCAGCAGCTTAGGCGGAACCGTCTACAATGAGCAGTTCTTC. The gene calls are TRBV5-1 and TRBJ2-1; unclear D gene. The CDR3 has 15 amino acids. Between the trimmed V and J ends, which lost 2 bases and 3 bases, there was a span of 12 bases. Looked up from germline, CDR1 is SGHRS and CDR2 is YFSETQ.

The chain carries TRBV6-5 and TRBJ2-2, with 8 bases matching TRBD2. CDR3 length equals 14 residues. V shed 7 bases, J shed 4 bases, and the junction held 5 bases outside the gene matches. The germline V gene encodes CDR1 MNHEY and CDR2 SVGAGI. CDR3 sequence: CASKTGTSTGELFF. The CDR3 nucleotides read TGTGCCAGCAAGACCGGGACTAGCACCGGGGAGCTGTTTTTT.

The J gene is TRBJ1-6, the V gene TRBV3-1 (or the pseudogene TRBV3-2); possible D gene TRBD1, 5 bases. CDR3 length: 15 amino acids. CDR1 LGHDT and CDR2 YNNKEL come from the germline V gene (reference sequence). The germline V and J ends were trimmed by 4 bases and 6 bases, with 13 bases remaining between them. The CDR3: CASSPVGGGNSPLHF. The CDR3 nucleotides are TGTGCCAGCAGCCCGGTGGGGGGAGGTAATTCACCCCTCCACTTT.

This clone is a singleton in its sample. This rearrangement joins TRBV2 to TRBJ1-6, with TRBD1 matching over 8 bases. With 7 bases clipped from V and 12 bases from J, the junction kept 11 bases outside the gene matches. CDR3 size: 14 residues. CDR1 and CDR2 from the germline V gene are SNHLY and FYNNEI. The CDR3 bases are TGTGCCAGCACACTGATTGGACAGGGCAAACCCCTCCACTTT. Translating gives CASTLIGQGKPLHF.

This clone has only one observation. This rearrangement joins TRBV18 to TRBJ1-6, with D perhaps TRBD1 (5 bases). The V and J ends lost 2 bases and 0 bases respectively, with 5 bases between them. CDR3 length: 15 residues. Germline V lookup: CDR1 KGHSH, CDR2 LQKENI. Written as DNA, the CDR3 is TGTGCCAGCTCACCAGACAGCTCCTATAATTCACCCCTCCACTTT. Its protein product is CASSPDSSYNSPLHF. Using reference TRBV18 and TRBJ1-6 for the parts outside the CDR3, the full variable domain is NAGVMQNPRHLVRRRGQEARLRCSPMKGHSHVYWYRQLPEEGLKFMVYLQKENIIDESGMPKERFSAEFPKEGPSILRIQQVVRGDSAAYFCASSPDSSYNSPLHFGNGTRLTVT.

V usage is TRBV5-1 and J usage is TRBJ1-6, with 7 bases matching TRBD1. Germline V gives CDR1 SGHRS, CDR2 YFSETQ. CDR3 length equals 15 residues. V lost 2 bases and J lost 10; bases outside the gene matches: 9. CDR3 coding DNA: TGCGCCAGCAGCTTCTATGACAGGGCCGGGTCACCCCTCCACTTT. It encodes CASSFYDRAGSPLHF. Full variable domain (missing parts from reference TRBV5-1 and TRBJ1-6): KAGVTQTPRYLIKTRGQQVTLSCSPISGHRSVSWYQQTPGQGLQFLFEYFSETQRNKGNFPGRFSGRQFSNSRSEMNVSTLELGDSALYLCASSFYDRAGSPLHFGNGTRLTVT.

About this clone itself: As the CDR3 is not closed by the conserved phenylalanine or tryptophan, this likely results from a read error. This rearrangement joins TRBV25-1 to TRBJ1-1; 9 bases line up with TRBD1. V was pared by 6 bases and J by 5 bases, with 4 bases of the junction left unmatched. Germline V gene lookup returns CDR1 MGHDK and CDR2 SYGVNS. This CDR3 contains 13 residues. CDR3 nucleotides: TGTGCCAGCAGGGGACAGGGAGAGACTGAAGCTTTCCTT. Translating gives CASRGQGETEAFL.

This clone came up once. CDR3 DNA: TGTGCCAGCAGCTTAGACAGGGCGTATGGCTACACCTTC. This encodes CASSLDRAYGYTF. The gene calls are TRBV27 and TRBJ1-2; 7 nucleotides line up with TRBD1. V dropped 6 bases and J dropped 5; count of bases not matched to a gene: 6. From germline, CDR1 is MNHEY and CDR2 SMNVEV (reference sequence). This CDR3 has 13 amino acids.

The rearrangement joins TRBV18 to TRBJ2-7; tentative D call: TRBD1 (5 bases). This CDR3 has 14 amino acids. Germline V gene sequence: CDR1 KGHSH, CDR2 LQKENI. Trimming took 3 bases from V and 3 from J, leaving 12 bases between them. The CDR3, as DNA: TGTGCCAGCTCACCGGGGCCCCGGAGCTACGAGCAGTACTTC. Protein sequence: CASSPGPRSYEQYF.

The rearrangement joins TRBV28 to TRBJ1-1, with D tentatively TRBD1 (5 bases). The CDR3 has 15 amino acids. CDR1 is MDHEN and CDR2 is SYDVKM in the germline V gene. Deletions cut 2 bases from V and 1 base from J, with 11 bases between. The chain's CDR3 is CASSLAGIGNTEAFF. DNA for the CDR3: TGTGCCAGCAGTTTAGCAGGGATAGGGAACACTGAAGCTTTCTTT.

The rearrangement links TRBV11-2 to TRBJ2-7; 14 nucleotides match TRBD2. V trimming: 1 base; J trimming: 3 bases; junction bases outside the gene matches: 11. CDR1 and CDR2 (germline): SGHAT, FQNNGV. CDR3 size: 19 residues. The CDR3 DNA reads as TGTGCCAGCAGCTTAGCTTGGGCCCGGGGACTAGCGGGAGTCTACGAGCAGTACTTC. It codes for CASSLAWARGLAGVYEQYF.

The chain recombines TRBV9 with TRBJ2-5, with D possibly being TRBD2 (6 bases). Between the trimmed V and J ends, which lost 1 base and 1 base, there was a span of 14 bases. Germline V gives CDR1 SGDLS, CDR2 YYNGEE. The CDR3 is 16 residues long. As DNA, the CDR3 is TGTGCCAGCAGCGTATCGGCGGGGAAAAGCCAAGAGACCCAGTACTTC. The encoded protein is CASSVSAGKSQETQYF.

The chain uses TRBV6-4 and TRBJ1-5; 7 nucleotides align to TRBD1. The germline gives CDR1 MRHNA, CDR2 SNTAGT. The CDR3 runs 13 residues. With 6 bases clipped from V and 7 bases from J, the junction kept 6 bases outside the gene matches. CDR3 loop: CASSRDSGQPQHF. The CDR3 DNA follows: TGTGCCAGCAGCCGGGACAGTGGACAGCCCCAGCATTTT.